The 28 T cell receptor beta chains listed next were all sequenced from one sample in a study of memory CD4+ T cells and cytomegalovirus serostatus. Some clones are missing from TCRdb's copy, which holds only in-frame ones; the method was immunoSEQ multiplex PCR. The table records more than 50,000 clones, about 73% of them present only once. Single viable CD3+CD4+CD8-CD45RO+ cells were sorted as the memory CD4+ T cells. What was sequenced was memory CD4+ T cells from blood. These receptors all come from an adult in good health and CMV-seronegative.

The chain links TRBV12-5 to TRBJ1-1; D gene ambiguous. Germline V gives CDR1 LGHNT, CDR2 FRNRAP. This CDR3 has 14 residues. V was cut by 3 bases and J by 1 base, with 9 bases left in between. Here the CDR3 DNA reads TGTGCTAGTGGTTTTGGGGTAAAGAACACTGAAGCTTTCTTT. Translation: CASGFGVKNTEAFF.

CDR3 protein: CASKKQGLNQPQHF. DNA for the CDR3: TGTGCCAGTAAAAAACAGGGCCTCAATCAGCCCCAGCATTTT. The chain couples TRBV19 to TRBJ1-5; D possibly corresponds to TRBD1 (6 bases). This CDR3 has 14 amino acids. CDR1 LNHDA and CDR2 SQIVND come from the germline V gene (reference sequence). V dropped 7 bases and J dropped 3 bases, with 13 bases sitting between them.

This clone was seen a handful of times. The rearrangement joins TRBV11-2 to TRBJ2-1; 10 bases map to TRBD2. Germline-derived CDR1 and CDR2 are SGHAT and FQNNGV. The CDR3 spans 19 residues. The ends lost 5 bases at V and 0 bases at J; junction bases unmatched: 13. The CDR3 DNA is TGTGCCAGCAGCCCTAAAGGGTGGACTAGCGGATACTCCTACAATGAGCAGTTCTTC. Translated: CASSPKGWTSGYSYNEQFF.

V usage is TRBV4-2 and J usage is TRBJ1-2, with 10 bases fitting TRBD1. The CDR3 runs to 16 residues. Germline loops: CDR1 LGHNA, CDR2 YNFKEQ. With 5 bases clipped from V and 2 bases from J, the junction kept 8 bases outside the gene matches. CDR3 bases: TGTGCCAGCAGCGACCGGGACAGGGGTTCCAACTATGGCTACACCTTC. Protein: CASSDRDRGSNYGYTF.

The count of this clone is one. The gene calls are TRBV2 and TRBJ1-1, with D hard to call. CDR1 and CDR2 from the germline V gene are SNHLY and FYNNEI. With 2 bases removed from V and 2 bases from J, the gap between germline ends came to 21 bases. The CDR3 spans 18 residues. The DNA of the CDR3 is TGTGCCAGCAGTGAAATCTGGGGTTTAGGTGATTTCAACACTGAAGCTTTCTTT. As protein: CASSEIWGLGDFNTEAFF.

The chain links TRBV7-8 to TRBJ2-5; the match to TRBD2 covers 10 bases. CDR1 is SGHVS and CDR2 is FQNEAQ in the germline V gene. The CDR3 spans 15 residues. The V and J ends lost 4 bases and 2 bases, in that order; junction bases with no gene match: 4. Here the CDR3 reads CASSSGLARQETQYF. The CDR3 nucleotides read TGTGCCAGCAGCTCGGGACTAGCGAGACAAGAGACCCAGTACTTC.

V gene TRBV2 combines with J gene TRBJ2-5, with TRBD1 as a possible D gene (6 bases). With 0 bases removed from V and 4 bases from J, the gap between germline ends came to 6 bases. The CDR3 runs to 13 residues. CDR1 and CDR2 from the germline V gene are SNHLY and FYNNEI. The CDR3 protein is CASSEAGGETQYF. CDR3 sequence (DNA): TGTGCCAGCAGTGAAGCAGGGGGAGAGACCCAGTACTTC.

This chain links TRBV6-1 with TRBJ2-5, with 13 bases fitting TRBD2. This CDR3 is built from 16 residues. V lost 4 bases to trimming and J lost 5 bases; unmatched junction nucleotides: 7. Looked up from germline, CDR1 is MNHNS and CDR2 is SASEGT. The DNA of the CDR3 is TGTGCCAGCAGTGGCACGACTAGCGGGGGGTCGGAGACCCAGTACTTC. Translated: CASSGTTSGGSETQYF.

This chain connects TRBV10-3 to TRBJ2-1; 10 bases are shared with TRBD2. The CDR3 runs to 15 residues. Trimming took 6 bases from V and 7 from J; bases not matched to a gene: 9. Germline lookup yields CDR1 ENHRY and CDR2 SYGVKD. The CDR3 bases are TGTGCCATCAGGAAAGCTAGCGGGGGCGGGAATGAGCAGTTCTTC. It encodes CAIRKASGGGNEQFF.

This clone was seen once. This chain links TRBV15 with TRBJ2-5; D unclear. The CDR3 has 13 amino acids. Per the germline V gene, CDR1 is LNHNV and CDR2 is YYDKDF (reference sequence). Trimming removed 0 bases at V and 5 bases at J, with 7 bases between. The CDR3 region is CATSREGWETQYF. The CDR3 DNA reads TGTGCCACCAGCAGAGAGGGCTGGGAGACCCAGTACTTC.

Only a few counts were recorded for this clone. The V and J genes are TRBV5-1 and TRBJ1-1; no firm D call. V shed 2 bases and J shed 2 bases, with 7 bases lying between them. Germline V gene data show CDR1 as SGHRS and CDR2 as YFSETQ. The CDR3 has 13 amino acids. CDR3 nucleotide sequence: TGCGCCAGCAGCTTTAAGCCAAACACTGAAGCTTTCTTT. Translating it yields CASSFKPNTEAFF. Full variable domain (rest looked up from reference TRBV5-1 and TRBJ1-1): KAGVTQTPRYLIKTRGQQVTLSCSPISGHRSVSWYQQTPGQGLQFLFEYFSETQRNKGNFPGRFSGRQFSNSRSEMNVSTLELGDSALYLCASSFKPNTEAFFGQGTRLTVV.

This CDR3 is CASSPTETQYF. CDR3 DNA: TGTGCCAGCTCACCTACAGAGACCCAGTACTTC. The genes are TRBV18 and TRBJ2-5; D unclear. Germline V gives CDR1 KGHSH, CDR2 LQKENI. There are 11 residues in the CDR3. The germline V and J ends were trimmed by 3 bases and 4 bases, with 3 bases remaining between them.

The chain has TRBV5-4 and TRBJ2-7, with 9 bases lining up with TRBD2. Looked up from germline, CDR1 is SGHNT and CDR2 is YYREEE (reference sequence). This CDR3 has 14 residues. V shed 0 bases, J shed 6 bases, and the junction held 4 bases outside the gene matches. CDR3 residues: CASSLAAGGAEQYF. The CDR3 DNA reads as TGTGCCAGCAGCTTGGCGGCGGGGGGGGCCGAGCAGTACTTC.

The CDR3 sequence is CASSPFGQDNSPLHF. For the CDR3, the DNA is TGTGCCAGCAGCCCCTTTGGACAGGACAATTCACCCCTCCACTTT. The J gene is TRBJ1-6, the V gene TRBV4-2; 7 bases map to TRBD1. V lost 4 bases and J lost 7; bases outside the gene matches: 7. The CDR3 is 15 residues long. Germline loops: CDR1 LGHNA, CDR2 YNFKEQ.

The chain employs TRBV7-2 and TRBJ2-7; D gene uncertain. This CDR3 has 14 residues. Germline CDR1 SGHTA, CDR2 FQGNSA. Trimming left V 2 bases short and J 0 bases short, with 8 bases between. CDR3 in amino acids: CASSLLVTSYEQYF. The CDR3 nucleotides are TGTGCCAGCAGCTTACTGGTGACCTCCTACGAGCAGTACTTC. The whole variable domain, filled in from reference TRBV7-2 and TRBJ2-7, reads GAGVSQSPSNKVTEKGKDVELRCDPISGHTALYWYRQSLGQGLEFLIYFQGNSAPDKSGLPSDRFSAERTGGSVSTLTIQRTQQEDSAVYLCASSLLVTSYEQYFGPGTRLTVT.

The CDR3 here is CASSPGQGAFSGTGELFF. CDR3 nucleotides: TGCGCCAGCAGCCCGGGACAGGGGGCGTTCTCGGGCACCGGGGAGCTGTTTTTT. V is TRBV5-1 and J is TRBJ2-2, with 12 positions matching TRBD1. With 4 bases clipped from V and 4 bases from J, the junction kept 11 bases outside the gene matches. Per germline, CDR1 SGHRS and CDR2 YFSETQ. The CDR3 has 18 residues.

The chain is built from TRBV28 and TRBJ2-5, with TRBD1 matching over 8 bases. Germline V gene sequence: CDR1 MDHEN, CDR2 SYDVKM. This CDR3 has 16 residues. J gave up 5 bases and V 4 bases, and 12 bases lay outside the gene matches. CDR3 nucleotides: TGTGCCAGCAGTTCGACAGGGGTAGCGCCAGGGGAGACCCAGTACTTC. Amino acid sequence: CASSSTGVAPGETQYF.

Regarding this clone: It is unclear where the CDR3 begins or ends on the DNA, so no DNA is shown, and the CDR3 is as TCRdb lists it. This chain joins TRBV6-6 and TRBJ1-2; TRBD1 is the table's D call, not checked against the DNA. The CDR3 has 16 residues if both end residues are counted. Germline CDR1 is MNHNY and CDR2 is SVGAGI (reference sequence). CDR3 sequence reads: CASSSSMTGLLGGYTF.

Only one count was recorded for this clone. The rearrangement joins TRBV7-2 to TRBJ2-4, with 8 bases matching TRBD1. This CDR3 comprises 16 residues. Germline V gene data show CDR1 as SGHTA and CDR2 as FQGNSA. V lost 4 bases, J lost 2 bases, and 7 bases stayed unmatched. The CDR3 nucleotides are TGTGCCAGCAGCTGGGGGACAGGAGGGACCAAAAACATTCAGTACTTC. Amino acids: CASSWGTGGTKNIQYF. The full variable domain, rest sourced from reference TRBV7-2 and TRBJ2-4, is GAGVSQSPSNKVTEKGKDVELRCDPISGHTALYWYRQSLGQGLEFLIYFQGNSAPDKSGLPSDRFSAERTGGSVSTLTIQRTQQEDSAVYLCASSWGTGGTKNIQYFGAGTRLSVL.

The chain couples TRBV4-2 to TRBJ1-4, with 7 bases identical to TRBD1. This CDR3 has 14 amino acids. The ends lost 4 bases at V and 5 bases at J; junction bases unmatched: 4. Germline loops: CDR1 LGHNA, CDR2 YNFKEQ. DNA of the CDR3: TGTGCCAGCAGCCGCGGACAGGAAAATGAAAAACTGTTTTTT. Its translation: CASSRGQENEKLFF.

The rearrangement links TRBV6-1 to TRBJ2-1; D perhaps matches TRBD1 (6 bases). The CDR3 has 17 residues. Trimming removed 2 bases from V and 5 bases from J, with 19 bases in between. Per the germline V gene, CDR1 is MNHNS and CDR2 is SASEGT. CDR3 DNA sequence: TGTGCCAGCAGTGAAAGGGGGTTTGTGGCAGGTAACAATGAGCAGTTCTTC. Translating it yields CASSERGFVAGNNEQFF.

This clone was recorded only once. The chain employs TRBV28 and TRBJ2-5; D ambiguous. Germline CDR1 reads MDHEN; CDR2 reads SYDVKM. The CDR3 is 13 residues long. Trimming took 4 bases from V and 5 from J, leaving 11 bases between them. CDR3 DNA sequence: TGTGCCAGCAGTTCAGTAGCTCGGGAGACCCAGTACTTC. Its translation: CASSSVARETQYF.

The chain's CDR3 is CASSISSGSEKLFF. The CDR3 nucleotides are TGTGCCAGTAGTATTTCGTCAGGGAGTGAAAAACTGTTTTTT. The V call is TRBV19, the J call TRBJ1-4; a weak D match, TRBD1 (5 bases). Between the trimmed V and J ends, which lost 3 bases and 7 bases, there was a span of 12 bases. This CDR3 is built from 14 residues. The germline V gene has CDR1 LNHDA and CDR2 SQIVND (reference sequence).

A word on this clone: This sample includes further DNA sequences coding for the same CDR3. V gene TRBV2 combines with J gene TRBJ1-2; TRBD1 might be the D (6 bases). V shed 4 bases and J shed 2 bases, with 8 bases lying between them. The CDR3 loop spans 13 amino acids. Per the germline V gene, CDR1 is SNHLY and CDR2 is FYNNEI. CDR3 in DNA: TGTGCCAGCAGTGCAGGGGCCAACTATGGCTACACCTTC. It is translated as CASSAGANYGYTF.

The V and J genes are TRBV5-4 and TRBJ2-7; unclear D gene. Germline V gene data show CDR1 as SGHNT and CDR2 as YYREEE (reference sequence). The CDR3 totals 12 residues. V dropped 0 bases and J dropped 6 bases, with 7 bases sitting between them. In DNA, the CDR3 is TGTGCCAGCAGCTTGGATCGGATCGAGCAGTACTTC. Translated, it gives CASSLDRIEQYF.

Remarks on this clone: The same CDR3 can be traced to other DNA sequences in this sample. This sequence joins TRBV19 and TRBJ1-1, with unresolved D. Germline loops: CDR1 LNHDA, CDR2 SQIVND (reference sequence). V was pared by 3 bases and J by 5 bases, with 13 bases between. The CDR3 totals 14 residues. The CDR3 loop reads CASSISDVGTEAFF. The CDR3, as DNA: TGTGCCAGTAGTATCTCAGATGTTGGGACTGAAGCTTTCTTT.

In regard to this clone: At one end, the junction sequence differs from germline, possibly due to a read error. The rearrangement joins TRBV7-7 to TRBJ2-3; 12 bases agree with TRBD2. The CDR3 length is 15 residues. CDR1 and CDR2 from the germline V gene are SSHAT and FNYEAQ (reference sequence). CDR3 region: CVSSPGLAGTDTQYF. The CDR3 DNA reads TGTGTCAGCAGCCCTGGACTAGCGGGGACAGATACGCAGTATTTT.

The CDR3 protein is CASSLIAGVYGYTF. In DNA form, the CDR3 reads TGTGCCAGCAGCTTGATCGCAGGCGTCTATGGCTACACCTTC. The rearrangement links TRBV5-6 to TRBJ1-2; no definite D call. Trimming removed 1 base from V and 4 bases from J, with 11 bases in between. CDR1 is SGHDT, CDR2 YYEEEE, per germline. The CDR3 length is 14 residues.